This T cell receptor beta chain was found in a study of cytomegalovirus exposure and HLA in healthy donors (dated 2017 in TCRdb). For the wider study: A later analysis indicated that the 130 or so validation repertoires were generated on the platform also employed for the 666 repertoires of the first cohort. The aim of the study was to test whether cataloging public T cell receptors could identify signatures of past pathogen exposure. Along with the roughly 670-subject first cohort, a separate validation cohort of over a hundred different subjects was used. High-throughput TCR immunosequencing, statistical association of individual TCRs with disease status, and machine learning were combined to predict cytomegalovirus infection status.

Notes on this clone: The antigen it recognizes is unknown. No quality values exist for individual bases; no much larger clone is one base distant.

The donors were included in the validation cohort of approximately 120 subjects, a group kept apart from the roughly 730-subject first cohort. The library was built by means of the immunoSEQ multiplex PCR assay. The original pipeline was this. A statistical classification framework was built to diagnose cytomegalovirus status from the catalog of TCR beta chain sequences. Here the immuneACCESS table is served through TCRdb, limited to in-frame sequences with V and J called. Missing clones are a known gap in these copies; in checked studies unresolved V genes cover under half, and the rest lacks a known reason. V and J calls and clone size are those listed in that table; D and trimming were worked out from the DNA. Within this sample are some 76,000 clones, with approximately 95% of them counted one time only. Jointly, the top ten make up approximately 3.5% of the sample. Reading the germline V gene gives CDR1 LGHNA and CDR2 YNFKEQ. Reading from cysteine to phenylalanine, the CDR3 counts 14 amino acids. The read is trimmed to its CDR3 DNA, 42 bases read in frame from base 1. V was cut back by 0 bases and J by 9 bases, leaving a gap of 14 bases between them.

The paper's findings and limits, for the study overall: The classifier was reported to diagnose cytomegalovirus status with high specificity and sensitivity in both the original and validation cohorts. In vitro tests confirmed that three of the cytomegalovirus-associated TCR beta chains recognize cytomegalovirus antigens. It was suggested by the authors that the approach could potentially be generalized to other disease states and immunological phenotypes. Most TCR sequences were seen in very few donors, while some public TCRs were found in many individuals. Of the cluster scores, roughly 93% were above 0 in a later analysis, which found that TCRs clustered in the first cohort also tended to co-occur in the roughly 130 validation repertoires. A later analysis had no HLA typing for the validation cohort, so co-occurrence there was scored across all 120 repertoires. A total of 150 or so TCR beta chains were listed by the study as associated with cytomegalovirus.

This TCR came from a young woman in good health and CMV-seropositive. The chain uses TRBV4-2 and TRBJ1-2, with the D gene too uncertain to name. The source material was PBMCs. The nucleotide sequence reads as follows: TGTGCCAGCAGCCAAGATAGAGGCCCGGATCGCTACACCTTC. Its protein is CASSQDRGPDRYTF.